Below, 2 T cell receptor beta chains from the same sample are listed, as sequenced in a study of blood T cells in healthy people across ages. A second 7 to 11 cycle PCR used barcoded and J-beta primers. In TCRdb, the 5' RACE reads were re-called with MiXCR into one record per CDR3 protein. The table includes about a million distinct CDR3 sequences, 45% to 50% detected once. The sample was blood. The receptors derive from a man aged 30 to 45 in good health.

The gene calls are TRBV5-1 and TRBJ1-2, with no clear D. CDR1 and CDR2 (germline): SGHRS, YFSETQ. V lost 4 bases and J lost 2, with 9 bases in between. The CDR3 spans 13 residues. The CDR3: CASSGHGNYGYTF. In DNA, the CDR3 is TGCGCCAGCAGCGGGCACGGAAACTATGGCTACACCTTC.

The chain carries TRBV4-3 and TRBJ2-1, with 11 bases lining up with TRBD2. V was pared by 5 bases and J by 2 bases, with 5 bases of the junction left unmatched. Germline CDR1 reads LGHNA; CDR2 reads YSLEER. The CDR3 sequence is 16 residues long. The CDR3 DNA reads as TGCGCCAGCAGCTACGTAGCGGGGGGGACCTACAATGAGCAGTTCTTC. Protein product: CASSYVAGGTYNEQFF.